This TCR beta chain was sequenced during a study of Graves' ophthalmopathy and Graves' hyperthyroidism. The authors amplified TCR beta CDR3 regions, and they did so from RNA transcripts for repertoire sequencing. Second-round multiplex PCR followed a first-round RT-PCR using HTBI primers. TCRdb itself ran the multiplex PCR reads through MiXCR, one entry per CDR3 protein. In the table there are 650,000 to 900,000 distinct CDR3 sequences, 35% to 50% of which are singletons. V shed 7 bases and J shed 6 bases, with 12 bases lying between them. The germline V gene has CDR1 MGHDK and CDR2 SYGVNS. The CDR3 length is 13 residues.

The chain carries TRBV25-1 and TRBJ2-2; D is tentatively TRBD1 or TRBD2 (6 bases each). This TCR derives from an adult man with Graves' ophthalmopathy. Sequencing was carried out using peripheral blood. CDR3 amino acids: CASKGGVSGELFF. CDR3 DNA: TGTGCCAGCAAGGGGGGAGTCTCCGGGGAGCTGTTTTTT.